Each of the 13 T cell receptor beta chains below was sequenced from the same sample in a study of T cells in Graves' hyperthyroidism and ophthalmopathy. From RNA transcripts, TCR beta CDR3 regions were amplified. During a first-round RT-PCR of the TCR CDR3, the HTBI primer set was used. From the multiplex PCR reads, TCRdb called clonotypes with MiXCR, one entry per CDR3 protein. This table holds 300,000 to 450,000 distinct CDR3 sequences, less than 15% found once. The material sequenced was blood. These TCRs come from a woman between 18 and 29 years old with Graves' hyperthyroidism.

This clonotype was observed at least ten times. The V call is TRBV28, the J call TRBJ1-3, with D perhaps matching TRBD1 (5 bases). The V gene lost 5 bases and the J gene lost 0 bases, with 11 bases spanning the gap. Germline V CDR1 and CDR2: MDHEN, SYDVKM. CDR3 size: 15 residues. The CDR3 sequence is CASSATVNSGNTIYF. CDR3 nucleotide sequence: TGTGCCAGCAGTGCGACAGTAAACTCTGGAAACACCATATATTTT.

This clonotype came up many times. CDR3 protein: CSAIRGGNGNEQFF. The CDR3 DNA is TGCAGTGCTATACGGGGTGGGAATGGGAATGAGCAGTTCTTC. The chain combines TRBV20-1 with TRBJ2-1, with D perhaps TRBD2 (5 bases). CDR3 length: 14 residues. Germline CDR1 reads DFQATT; CDR2 reads SNEGSKA (reference sequence). The V end was cut by 4 bases, the J end by 7 bases, with 17 bases between.

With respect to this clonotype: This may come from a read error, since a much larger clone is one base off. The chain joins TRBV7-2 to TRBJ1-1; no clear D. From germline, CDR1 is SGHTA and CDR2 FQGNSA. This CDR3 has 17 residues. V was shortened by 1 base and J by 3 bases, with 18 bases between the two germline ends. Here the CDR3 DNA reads TGTGCCAGCAGCTTAGTAAAGGGAACTAAGAGGGACACTGAAGCTTTCTTT. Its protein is CASSLVKGTKRDTEAFF.

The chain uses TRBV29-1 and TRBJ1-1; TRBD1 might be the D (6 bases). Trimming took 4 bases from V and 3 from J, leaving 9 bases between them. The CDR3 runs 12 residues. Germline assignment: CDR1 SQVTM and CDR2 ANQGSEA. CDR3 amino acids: CSVVRGDTEAFF. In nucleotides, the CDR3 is TGCAGCGTTGTGAGGGGGGACACTGAAGCTTTCTTT. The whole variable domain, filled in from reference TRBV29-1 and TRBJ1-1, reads SAVISQKPSRDICQRGTSLTIQCQVDSQVTMMFWYRQQPGQSLTLIATANQGSEATYESGFVIDKFPISRPNLTFSTLTVSNMSPEDSSIYLCSVVRGDTEAFFGQGTRLTVV.

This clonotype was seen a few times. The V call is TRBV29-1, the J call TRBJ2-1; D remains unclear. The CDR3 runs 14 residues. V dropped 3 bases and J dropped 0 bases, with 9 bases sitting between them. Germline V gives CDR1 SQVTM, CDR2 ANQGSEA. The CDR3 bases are TGCAGCGTTGACGGGCGGAGCTCCTACAATGAGCAGTTCTTC. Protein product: CSVDGRSSYNEQFF.

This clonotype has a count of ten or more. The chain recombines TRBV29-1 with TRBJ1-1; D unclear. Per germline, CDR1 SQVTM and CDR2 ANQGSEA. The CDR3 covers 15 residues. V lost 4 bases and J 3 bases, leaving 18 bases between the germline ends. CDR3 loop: CSVGETKPDYTEAFF. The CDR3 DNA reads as TGCAGCGTTGGAGAGACTAAACCTGATTACACTGAAGCTTTCTTT.

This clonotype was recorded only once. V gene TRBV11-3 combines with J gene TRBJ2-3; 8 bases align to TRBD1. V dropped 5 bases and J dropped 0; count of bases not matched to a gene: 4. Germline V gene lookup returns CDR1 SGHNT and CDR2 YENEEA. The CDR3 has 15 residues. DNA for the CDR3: TGTGCCAGCAGCCACGGACAGGGAAGCACAGATACGCAGTATTTT. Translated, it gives CASSHGQGSTDTQYF.

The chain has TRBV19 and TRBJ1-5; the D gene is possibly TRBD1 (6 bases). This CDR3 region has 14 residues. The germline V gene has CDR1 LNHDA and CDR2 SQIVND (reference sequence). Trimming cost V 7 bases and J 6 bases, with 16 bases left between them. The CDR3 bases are TGTGCCAGTAAGACAGGAGCGTCAGTTCAGCCCCAGCATTTT. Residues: CASKTGASVQPQHF.

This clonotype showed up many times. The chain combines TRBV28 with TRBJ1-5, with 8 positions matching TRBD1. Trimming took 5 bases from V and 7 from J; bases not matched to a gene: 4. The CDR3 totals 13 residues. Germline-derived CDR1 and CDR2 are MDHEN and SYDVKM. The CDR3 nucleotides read TGTGCCAGCAGTCGGACAGGGAGCCAGCCCCAGCATTTT. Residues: CASSRTGSQPQHF.

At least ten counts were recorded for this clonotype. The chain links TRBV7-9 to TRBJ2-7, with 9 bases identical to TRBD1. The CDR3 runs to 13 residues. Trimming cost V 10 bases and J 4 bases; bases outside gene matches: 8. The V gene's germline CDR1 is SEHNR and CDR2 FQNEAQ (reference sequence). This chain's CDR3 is CATRGTGSYEQYF. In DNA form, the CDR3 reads TGTGCCACCCGCGGGACAGGGTCTTACGAGCAGTACTTC.

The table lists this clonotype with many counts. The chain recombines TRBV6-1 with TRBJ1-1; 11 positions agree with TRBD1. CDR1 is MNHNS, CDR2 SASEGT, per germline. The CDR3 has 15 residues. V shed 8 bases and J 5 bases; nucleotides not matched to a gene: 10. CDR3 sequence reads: CASAEGQGADTEAFF. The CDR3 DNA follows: TGTGCCAGCGCGGAAGGACAGGGGGCAGATACTGAAGCTTTCTTT.

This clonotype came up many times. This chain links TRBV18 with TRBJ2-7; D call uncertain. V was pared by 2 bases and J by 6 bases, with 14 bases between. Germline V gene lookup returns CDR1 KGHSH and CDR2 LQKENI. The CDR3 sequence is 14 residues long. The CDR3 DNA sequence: TGTGCCAGCTCACCATCCGGGTCATCCAGCGAGCAGTACTTC. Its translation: CASSPSGSSSEQYF.

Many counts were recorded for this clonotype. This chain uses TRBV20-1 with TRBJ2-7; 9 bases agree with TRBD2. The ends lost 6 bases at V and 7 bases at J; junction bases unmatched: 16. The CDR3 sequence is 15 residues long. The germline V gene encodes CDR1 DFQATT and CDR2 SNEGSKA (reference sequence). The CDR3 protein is CSAPEGGGGASEQYF. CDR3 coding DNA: TGCAGTGCCCCAGAGGGGGGCGGGGGGGCATCTGAGCAGTACTTC.